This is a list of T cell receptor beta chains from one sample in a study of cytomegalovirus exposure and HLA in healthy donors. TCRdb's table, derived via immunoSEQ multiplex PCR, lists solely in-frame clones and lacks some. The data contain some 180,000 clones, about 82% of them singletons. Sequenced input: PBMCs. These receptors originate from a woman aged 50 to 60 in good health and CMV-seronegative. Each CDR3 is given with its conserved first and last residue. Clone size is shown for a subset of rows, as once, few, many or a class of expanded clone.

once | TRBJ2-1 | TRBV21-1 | CASGERGDSYNEQFF
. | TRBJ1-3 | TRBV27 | CASSLSRTGPYSGNTIYF
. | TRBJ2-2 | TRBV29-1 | CSVQGTTLNTGELFF
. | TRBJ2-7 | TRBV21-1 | CASSKIRRVFPYEQYF
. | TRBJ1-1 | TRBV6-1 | CASREPGAPMNTEAFF
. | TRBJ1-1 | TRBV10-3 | CAILGAGRNTEAFF
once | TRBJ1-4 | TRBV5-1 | CASSLTGTTNEKLFF
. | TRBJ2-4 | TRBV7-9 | CASSLRSAGENIQYF
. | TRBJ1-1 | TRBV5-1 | CASSPGINTEAFF
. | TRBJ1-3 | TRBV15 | CATSRARREKGRPGNTIYF
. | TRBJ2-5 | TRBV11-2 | CASSLRLAGQETQYF
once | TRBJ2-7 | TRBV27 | CASSPTGGYEQYF
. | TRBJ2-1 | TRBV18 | CASSPVGTRPNEQFF
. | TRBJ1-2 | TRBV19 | CASSPRGTGVDYGYTF
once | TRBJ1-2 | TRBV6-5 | CASSRQGRNLRGYTF
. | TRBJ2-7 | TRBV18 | CASSPGTSGSNEQYF
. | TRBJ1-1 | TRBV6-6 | CASSPLTGPEAFF
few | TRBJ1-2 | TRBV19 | CASRTTGVKFHGYTF
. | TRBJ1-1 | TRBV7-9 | CASSLPGQEAFF
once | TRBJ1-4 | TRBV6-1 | CASSEALEGENEKLFF
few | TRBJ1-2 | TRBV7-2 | CASSWTGNYGYTF
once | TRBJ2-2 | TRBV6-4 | CASSLRTGATGELFF
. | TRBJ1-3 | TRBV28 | CATTERTGGLGNTIYF
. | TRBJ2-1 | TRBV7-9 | CSSSSNRVGNSYNEQFF
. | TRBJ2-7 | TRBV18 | CASSPQTGGSYEQYF
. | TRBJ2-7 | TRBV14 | CASSHLQGAGDEQYF
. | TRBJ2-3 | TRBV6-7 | CASSNAPGQYLRDDFLKSTDTQYF
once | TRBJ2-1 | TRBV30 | CAWTHSPRTSGGPNEQFF
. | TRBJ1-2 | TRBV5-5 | CASSEQGIYGYTF
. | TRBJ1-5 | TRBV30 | CAWSSGGGVQPQHF
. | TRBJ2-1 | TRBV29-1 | CSMSEGQGWNEQFF
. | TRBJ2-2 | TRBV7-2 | CASSPRALANTGELFF
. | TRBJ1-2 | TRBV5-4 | CASSLQGYYGYTF
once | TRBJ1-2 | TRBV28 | CASSLSPSGYTF
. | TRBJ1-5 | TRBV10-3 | CATRDTGGGQPQHF
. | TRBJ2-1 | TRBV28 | CASSFAIAGKLGEQFF
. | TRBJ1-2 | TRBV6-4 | CASSQQGSLGYTF
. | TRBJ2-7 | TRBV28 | CATRDSHYEQYF
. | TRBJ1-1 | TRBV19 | CASSLQGYTTEAFF
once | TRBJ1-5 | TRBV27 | CASSLGQGGNQPQHF
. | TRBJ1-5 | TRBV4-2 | CASSPRTGINQPQHF
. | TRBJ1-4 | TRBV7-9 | CASSLVGRGSDEKLFF
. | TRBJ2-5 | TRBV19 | CASSTGTGRVETQYF
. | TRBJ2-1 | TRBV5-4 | CASSEKLAPTYNEQFF
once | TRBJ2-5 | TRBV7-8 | CASSSRLADSDETQYF
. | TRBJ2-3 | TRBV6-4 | CASSGGAGGVGTDTQYF
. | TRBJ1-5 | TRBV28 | CASSPPPGLNQPQHF
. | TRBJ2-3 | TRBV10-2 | CASSESRVAADTQYF
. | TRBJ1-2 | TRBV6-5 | CGVGQGRYGYTF
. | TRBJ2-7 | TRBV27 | CASSLTGGIVNYEQYF
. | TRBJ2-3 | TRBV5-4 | CASTDETSGSTDTQYF
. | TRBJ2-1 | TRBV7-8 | CASSLGRAGGFLGSYNEQFF
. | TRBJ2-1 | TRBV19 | CASSTKTSGDNEQFF
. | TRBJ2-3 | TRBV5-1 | CASGTQGVRRTDTQYF
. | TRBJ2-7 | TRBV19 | CASSIGSGQFSSYEQYF